The 11 T cell receptor beta chains below were found in one sample sequenced in a study of T cell responses to AZD1222 COVID-19 vaccine. Repertoires were generated with immunoSEQ multiplex PCR, while TCRdb's copy carries only in-frame clones and drops some. Counted here are some 150,000 clones, around 90% occurring once; the ten biggest clones make up approximately 5.3%. The sequenced sample was peripheral blood, obtained on day 0 of AZD1222 vaccination. The receptors come from an adult in good health.

The genes are TRBV9 and TRBJ1-3; D remains unclear. Trimming stripped 0 bases from V and 3 bases from J, with 19 bases between. Germline-derived CDR1 and CDR2 are SGDLS and YYNGEE. The CDR3 is 18 residues long. The chain's CDR3 is CASSVVPSGRSSGNTIYF. CDR3 nucleotides: TGTGCCAGCAGCGTAGTTCCCTCGGGGAGAAGTAGTGGAAACACCATATATTTT.

The V gene is TRBV7-9, the J gene TRBJ1-1, with 8 bases that match TRBD1. Germline V gene lookup returns CDR1 SEHNR and CDR2 FQNEAQ (reference sequence). Trimming cost V 5 bases and J 0 bases; bases outside gene matches: 5. This CDR3 is built from 15 residues. DNA for the CDR3: TGTGCCAGCAGCCCGAGACAGGGGTTGAACACTGAAGCTTTCTTT. Its translation: CASSPRQGLNTEAFF.

V is TRBV3-1 (or the pseudogene TRBV3-2) and J is TRBJ1-6; the D is unclear. This CDR3 contains 18 residues. The germline V gene encodes CDR1 LGHDT and CDR2 YNNKEL (reference sequence). The V and J ends lost 0 bases and 6 bases respectively, with 18 bases between them. CDR3 in DNA: TGTGCCAGCAGCCAAGATGGTGGCGCTAGACTCTTTAATTCACCCCTCCACTTT. Translated, it gives CASSQDGGARLFNSPLHF.

This chain links TRBV3-1 (or the pseudogene TRBV3-2) with TRBJ2-3; 7 bases match TRBD2. Germline-derived CDR1 and CDR2 are LGHDT and YNNKEL (reference sequence). This CDR3 has 18 amino acids. The junction had 10 bases not matched to a gene; V was cut back by 1 base and J by 0 bases. CDR3 coding DNA: TGTGCCAGCAGCCAAGCGGGGCTAGCGGTAACTAGCACAGATACGCAGTATTTT. Encoded protein: CASSQAGLAVTSTDTQYF.

V gene TRBV7-2 combines with J gene TRBJ1-6, with D unclear. There are 14 residues in the CDR3. Per the germline V gene, CDR1 is SGHTA and CDR2 is FQGNSA. Trimming pared 2 bases from V and 5 bases from J, leaving 7 bases between. The DNA of the CDR3 is TGTGCCAGCAGCTTAATTTTCGATAATTCACCCCTCCACTTT. This gives the protein CASSLIFDNSPLHF.

This clone was seen only a few times. This chain joins TRBV7-9 and TRBJ1-2; D perhaps matches TRBD1 (6 bases). The CDR3 sequence is 15 residues long. Germline-derived CDR1 and CDR2 are SEHNR and FQNEAQ (reference sequence). Trimming pared 5 bases from V and 5 bases from J, leaving 18 bases between. The CDR3 DNA is TGTGCCAGCAGCATTGGGATTGCAGGGGCTTATGGCTACACCTTC. Residues: CASSIGIAGAYGYTF.

This clone was seen once. This chain links TRBV28 with TRBJ1-4; no definite D call. The CDR3 is 13 residues long. V was shortened by 7 bases and J by 4 bases, with 10 bases between the two germline ends. CDR1 and CDR2 (germline): MDHEN, SYDVKM. The CDR3 sequence: CASMEVLNEKLFF. CDR3 sequence (DNA): TGTGCCAGCATGGAGGTACTTAATGAAAAACTGTTTTTT.

A single count supports this clone. The chain carries TRBV7-2 and TRBJ1-5; 8 bases are a match to TRBD1. The germline V gene has CDR1 SGHTA and CDR2 FQGNSA. V lost 4 bases, J lost 2 bases, and 7 bases stayed unmatched. The CDR3 covers 16 residues. The CDR3: CASSSDRGRGNQPQHF. CDR3 nucleotides: TGTGCCAGCAGCTCCGACAGGGGCCGGGGCAATCAGCCCCAGCATTTT.

J is TRBJ1-2 and V is TRBV6-2 or TRBV6-3, with D perhaps matching TRBD1 (5 bases). The V and J ends lost 2 bases and 3 bases respectively, with 7 bases between them. This CDR3 has 13 residues. Germline values: CDR1 MNHEY, CDR2 SVGEGT. CDR3 sequence (DNA): TGTGCCAGCAGTTACGGGGCATACTATGGCTACACCTTC. Protein product: CASSYGAYYGYTF.

The J gene is TRBJ2-6, the V gene TRBV6-6; no firm D call. Germline-derived CDR1 and CDR2 are MNHNY and SVGAGI (reference sequence). The CDR3 runs 14 residues. Trimming shortened V by 5 bases and J by 3 bases, and 8 bases separated the two germline ends. This CDR3 reads CASSRVDGANVLTF. CDR3 DNA sequence: TGTGCCAGCAGTAGGGTGGATGGGGCCAACGTCCTGACTTTC.

In regard to this clone: An end of the junction differs from the germline gene, which may be a read error. The J gene is TRBJ2-7, the V gene TRBV5-8; no clear D gene. In germline, CDR1 is SGHTS, CDR2 YDEGEE. This CDR3 region has 11 residues. CDR3 sequence reads: CLPPALYEQYF. The CDR3 coding sequence is TGCCTCCCGCCTGCCCTCTACGAGCAGTACTTC.